Listed below are T cell receptor beta chains from one sample, sequenced in a study of spatial heterogeneity in lung cancer. MiXCR, run by TCRdb on the 5' RACE reads, gives a single entry per CDR3 protein. The table lists about 38,000 distinct CDR3 sequences, approximately 5.2% of them singletons. The source material was PBMCs, sampled at surgery. The receptor set was obtained from a female donor with early-stage non-small cell lung cancer. The conserved cysteine and the conserved F or W are not part of the CDR3 here. The order of the fields is V gene, CDR3 length, J gene, CDR3 protein.

>TRBV2|11|TRBJ2-7
ASSDVPGDEQY
>TRBV5-4|12|TRBJ1-2
ASSSLSGYNGYT
>TRBV3-1|13|TRBJ1-5
ASSQVRDTNQPQH
>TRBV3-1|11|TRBJ1-2
ASSQVQFYGYT
>TRBV6-4|12|TRBJ1-1
ASSAAVGGTEAF
>TRBV7-3|13|TRBJ1-2
ASSLKGSSPGGYT
>TRBV28|12|TRBJ2-3
ASSPWVSTDTQY
>TRBV5-1|10|TRBJ2-7
ASSLTGGEQY
>TRBV6-5|11|TRBJ2-2
ASSAEVAGELF
>TRBV5-1|14|TRBJ1-6
ASSSHRDSQNSPLH
>TRBV4-2|13|TRBJ1-2
ASSQEVGRSYGYT
>TRBV10-3|12|TRBJ2-7
ATTTGVGTYEQY
>TRBV28|14|TRBJ1-2
ASSPAPGQGNYGYT
>TRBV12-3/TRBV12-4|13|TRBJ1-4
ASSLAGRRVEKLF
>TRBV6-2/TRBV6-3|10|TRBJ2-7
ASSYGMFMQY
>TRBV12-3/TRBV12-4|11|TRBJ1-5
ASRKGGIGPQH
>TRBV27|12|TRBJ2-7
ASSLSTEAYEQY
>TRBV7-2|11|TRBJ2-5
ASSLRGPETQY
>TRBV4-1|14|TRBJ1-6
ASSHLGQGTNSPLH
>TRBV20-1|14|TRBJ2-1
SARGVWRGANNEQF
>TRBV5-1|14|TRBJ2-1
ASRVRLAEVSDEQF
>TRBV24-1|14|TRBJ2-3
ATSDIGGLNTDTQY
>TRBV27|10|TRBJ2-1
ASSWDENEQF
>TRBV6-6|9|TRBJ2-5
ASGRGETQY
>TRBV7-2|12|TRBJ1-1
ASIGQGGYTEAF
>TRBV3-1|13|TRBJ2-6
ASSPRYSGANVLT
>TRBV5-1|12|TRBJ2-5
ASSLVLGEETQY
>TRBV7-9|14|TRBJ2-6
ASSLWGVDGANVLT
>TRBV28|10|TRBJ1-4
ASSGTNEKLF
>TRBV5-1|14|TRBJ2-2
ASSLRPQLNTGELF
>TRBV11-2|11|TRBJ2-1
ASTLFRRNEQF
>TRBV18|12|TRBJ2-7
ASSLSGADYEQY
>TRBV20-1|11|TRBJ2-5
SAWTSGQETQY
>TRBV12-3/TRBV12-4|13|TRBJ2-1
ASSLAGGEYNEQF
>TRBV29-1|9|TRBJ2-5
SVPTGETQY
>TRBV20-1|14|TRBJ1-4
SARDLGGKMNEKLF
>TRBV6-5|11|TRBJ2-5
ASSILGSETQY
>TRBV28|11|TRBJ1-2
ASSTGQLNGYT
>TRBV27|12|TRBJ2-7
ASSLQGANYEQY
>TRBV9|11|TRBJ1-6
ASSVLLNSPLH
>TRBV6-1|11|TRBJ1-2
ASEPGGAYGYT
>TRBV5-1|11|TRBJ1-4
ASRDLANEKLF
>TRBV20-1|12|TRBJ1-1
SARVRQTNTEAF
>TRBV20-1|17|TRBJ2-2
SASSPFGGPGMNTGELF
>TRBV12-2|14|TRBJ2-7
ASRLPDRRPAYEQY
>TRBV3-1|14|TRBJ2-7
ASSHEGTRNFYEQY
>TRBV7-8|13|TRBJ2-5
ASSEGPGIPGTQY
>TRBV7-9|16|TRBJ1-2
ASSPGTGGSVNRYGYT
>TRBV2|11|TRBJ2-2
ASAGVRTGELF